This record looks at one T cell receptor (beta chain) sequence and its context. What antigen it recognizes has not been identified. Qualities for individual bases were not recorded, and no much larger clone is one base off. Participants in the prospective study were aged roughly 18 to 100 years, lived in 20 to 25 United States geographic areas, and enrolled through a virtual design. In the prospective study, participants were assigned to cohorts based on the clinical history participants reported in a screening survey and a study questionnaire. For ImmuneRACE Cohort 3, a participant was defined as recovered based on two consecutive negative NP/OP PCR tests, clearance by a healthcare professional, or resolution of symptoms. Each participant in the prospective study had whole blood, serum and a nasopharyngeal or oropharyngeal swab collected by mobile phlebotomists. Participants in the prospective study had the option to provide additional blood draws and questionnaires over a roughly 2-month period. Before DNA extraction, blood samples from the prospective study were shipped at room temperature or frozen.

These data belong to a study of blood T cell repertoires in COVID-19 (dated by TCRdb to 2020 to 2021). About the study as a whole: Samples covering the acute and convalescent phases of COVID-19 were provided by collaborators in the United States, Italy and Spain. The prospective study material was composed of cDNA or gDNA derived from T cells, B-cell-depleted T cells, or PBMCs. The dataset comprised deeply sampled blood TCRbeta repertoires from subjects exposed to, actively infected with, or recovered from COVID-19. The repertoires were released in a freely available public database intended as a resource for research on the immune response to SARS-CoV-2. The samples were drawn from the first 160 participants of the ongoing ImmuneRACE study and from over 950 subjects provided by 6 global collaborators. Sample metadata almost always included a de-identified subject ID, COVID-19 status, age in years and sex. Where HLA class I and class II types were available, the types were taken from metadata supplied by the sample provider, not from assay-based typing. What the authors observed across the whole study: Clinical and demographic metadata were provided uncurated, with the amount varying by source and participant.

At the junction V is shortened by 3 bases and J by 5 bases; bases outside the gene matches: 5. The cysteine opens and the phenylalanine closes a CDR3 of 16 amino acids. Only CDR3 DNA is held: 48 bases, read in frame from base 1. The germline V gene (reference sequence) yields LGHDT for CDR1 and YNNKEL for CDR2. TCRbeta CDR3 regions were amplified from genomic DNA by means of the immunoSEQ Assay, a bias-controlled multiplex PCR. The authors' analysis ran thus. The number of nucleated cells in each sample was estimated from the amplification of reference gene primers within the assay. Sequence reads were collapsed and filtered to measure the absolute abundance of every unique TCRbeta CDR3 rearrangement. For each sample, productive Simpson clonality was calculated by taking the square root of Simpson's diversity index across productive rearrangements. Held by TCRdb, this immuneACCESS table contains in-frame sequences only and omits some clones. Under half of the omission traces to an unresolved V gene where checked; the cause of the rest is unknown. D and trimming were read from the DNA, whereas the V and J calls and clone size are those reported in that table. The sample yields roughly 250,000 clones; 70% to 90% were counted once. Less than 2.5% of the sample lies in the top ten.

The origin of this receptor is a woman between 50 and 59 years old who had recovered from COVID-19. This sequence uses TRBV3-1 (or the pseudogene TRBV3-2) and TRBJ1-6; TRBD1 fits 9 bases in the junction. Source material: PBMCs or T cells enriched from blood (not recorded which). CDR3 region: CASSHRTGENNSPLHF. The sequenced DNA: TGTGCCAGCAGCCACCGGACAGGGGAGAATAATTCACCCCTCCACTTT.